The 18 T cell receptor beta chains below all came from one sample that was sequenced in a study of vaccination and CD4 T cells after COVID-19 (dated by TCRdb to about 2022). No antigen has been identified for these receptors. This specimen's treatment or condition label, interpreted: approximately 9-day PBMC culture with coronavirus spike peptide pools or control peptides (ViraFEST assay). The library was made by PCR. The reads were generated on an Illumina iSeq 100. TCR sequencing of DNA from cultured CD4+ T cells used the Oncomine TCR Beta short-read assay at the Johns Hopkins FTIC core. TCRdb applied fastp at Q25 and MiXCR to the public reads, then kept only in-frame beta chains. Here each entry gathers all rows of one CDR3 protein and keeps the most common genes and DNA. Within this sample are under 15,000 distinct CDR3 sequences, with roughly 29% of them counted one time only. The ten largest clonotypes hold 20% to 25% of the sample.

Sequencing was carried out using cultured CD4+ T cells from blood. These receptors were obtained from a human donor with COVID-19.

The rearrangement joins TRBV5-1 to TRBJ2-3; 10 bases map to TRBD2. The length of the CDR3 is 13 residues. CDR1 SGHRS and CDR2 YFSETQ come from the germline V gene. V lost 8 bases to trimming and J lost 3 bases; unmatched junction nucleotides: 3. The CDR3 here is CASSGGLTDTQYF. CDR3 sequence (DNA): TGCGCCAGTAGCGGGGGGTTGACAGATACGCAGTATTTT.

The DNA for the CDR3 is TGCAGTGCTAGAGACGTGGGACCCTCCTTCGGTTTGGAGACCCAGTACTTC. Protein sequence: CSARDVGPSFGLETQYF. The genes are TRBV20-1 and TRBJ2-5; D may be TRBD1 or TRBD2 (5 bases each). CDR1 and CDR2 from the germline V gene are DFQATT and SNEGSKA (reference sequence). This CDR3 is built from 17 residues. V dropped 0 bases and J dropped 5 bases, with 22 bases sitting between them.

The rearrangement links TRBV19 to TRBJ2-1, with 7 bases that match TRBD2. There are 16 residues in the CDR3. The germline gives CDR1 LNHDA, CDR2 SQIVND (reference sequence). V was pared by 7 bases and J by 1 base, with 10 bases of the junction left unmatched. The CDR3 nucleotides read TGTGCCAGTATTTCAAACGGGGGGAGGTCCTACAATGAGCAGTTCTTC. Translation: CASISNGGRSYNEQFF.

Worth noting for this clonotype: Because the CDR3's place on the DNA is in doubt, the DNA is left out and the CDR3 is given as listed by TCRdb. The chain links TRBV27 to TRBJ1-5; whether TRBD1, the table's D call, matches the DNA was not checked. From germline, CDR1 is MNHEY and CDR2 SMNVEV (reference sequence). The CDR3 region is 23 residues in length, termini included. The CDR3 sequence is CASGLCSRGARAVLRAGNQPQHF.

The V gene is TRBV25-1, the J gene TRBJ1-6, with a tentative D call TRBD1 (5 bases). The CDR3 has 15 amino acids. Trimming removed 2 bases at V and 12 bases at J, with 17 bases between. Germline CDR1 MGHDK, CDR2 SYGVNS. Here the CDR3 DNA reads TGTGCCAGCAGTGAAACGAGGAATTTGGGGGGACCCCTCCACTTT. This translates into CASSETRNLGGPLHF.

This clonotype was detected only once. V and J are TRBV2 and TRBJ1-2, with D possibly TRBD1 on 6 matching bases. Germline loops: CDR1 SNHLY, CDR2 FYNNEI. There are 14 residues in the CDR3. V lost 5 bases and J 7 bases, leaving 17 bases between the germline ends. CDR3 nucleotide sequence: TGTGCCAGCAGTCAATTCAGGGGAAACGCTGGCTACACCTTC. Translation gives CASSQFRGNAGYTF.

With regard to this clonotype: An end of the junction does not agree with germline; a read error may underlie this. V gene TRBV20-1 combines with J gene TRBJ2-4; the match to TRBD1 covers 7 bases. Germline assignment: CDR1 DFQATT and CDR2 SNEGSKA (reference sequence). CDR3 size: 13 residues. CDR3 loop: CGARTGSKNIQYF. CDR3 in DNA: TGCGGTGCCCGGACAGGCTCCAAAAACATTCAGTACTTC.

CDR3 bases: TGTGCCAGCGGGGTGGCTGGGGCCAACGTCCTGACTTTC. It is translated as CASGVAGANVLTF. The chain links TRBV28 to TRBJ2-6, with no clear D. The CDR3 runs to 13 residues. From germline, CDR1 is MDHEN and CDR2 SYDVKM. Trimming removed 8 bases from V and 2 bases from J, with 7 bases in between.

This clonotype was picked up a small number of times. This sequence joins TRBV29-1 and TRBJ1-2, with a weak D call TRBD1 (5 bases). Germline CDR1 is SQVTM and CDR2 is ANQGSEA. The V and J ends lost 5 bases and 5 bases respectively, with 21 bases between them. The CDR3 extends over 15 amino acids. For the CDR3, the DNA is TGCAGCGTTTCTAACTCGGGCGGAGGGGCTTATGGCTACACCTTC. This codes for CSVSNSGGGAYGYTF.

J is TRBJ1-2 and V is TRBV25-1; D is perhaps TRBD1 (6 bases). The V gene lost 3 bases and the J gene lost 4 bases, with 9 bases spanning the gap. In germline, CDR1 is MGHDK, CDR2 SYGVNS. This CDR3 has 13 amino acids. The CDR3 loop is CASSEPGVYGYTF. CDR3 bases: TGTGCCAGCAGTGAGCCAGGGGTCTATGGCTACACCTTC.

The chain combines TRBV11-3 with TRBJ1-1, with TRBD1 as a possible D gene (5 bases). This CDR3 is built from 15 residues. V lost 1 base and J lost 4, with 13 bases in between. Germline CDR1 and CDR2: SGHNT and YENEEA. DNA of the CDR3: TGTGCCAGCAGCTTAGGAACGGGGGTCGGCACTGAAGCTTTCTTT. Translated: CASSLGTGVGTEAFF.

J is TRBJ1-2 and V is TRBV6-4; D is unresolved. The CDR3 runs to 16 residues. V was trimmed by 3 bases and J by 0 bases, leaving 14 bases between them. CDR1 and CDR2 from the germline V gene are MRHNA and SNTAGT. The DNA for the CDR3 is TGTGCCAGCAGTGAATCCCCCGGGAAAACTAACTATGGCTACACCTTC. It encodes CASSESPGKTNYGYTF.

The CDR3 reads CASSFNRQEAFF. CDR3 DNA: TGTGCCAGCAGCTTTAATAGACAGGAGGCTTTCTTC. The V gene is TRBV11-3, the J gene TRBJ2-1; a weak D match, TRBD1 (6 bases). Trimming stripped 3 bases from V and 16 bases from J, with 16 bases between. CDR3 length equals 12 residues. CDR1 and CDR2 from the germline V gene are SGHNT and YENEEA.

This clonotype has only a few counts. The CDR3 nucleotides read TGTGCCAGCAGCTACACGGAGGTCTTAGCTAACTATGGCTACACCTTC. Translated, it gives CASSYTEVLANYGYTF. V is TRBV6-2 or TRBV6-3 and J is TRBJ1-2; D is uncertain. Trimming removed 6 bases at V and 0 bases at J, with 17 bases between. The germline V gene encodes CDR1 MNHEY and CDR2 SVGEGT. The CDR3 runs to 16 residues.

This sequence joins TRBV19 and TRBJ1-2; D may be TRBD1 (5 bases). Trimming pared 10 bases from V and 4 bases from J, leaving 16 bases between. In germline, CDR1 is LNHDA, CDR2 SQIVND (reference sequence). The CDR3 is made up of 13 amino acids. Here the CDR3 reads CATSPRRGYGYTF. Here the CDR3 DNA reads TGTGCCACCTCCCCGCGTAGGGGCTATGGCTACACCTTC.

The genes are TRBV5-1 and TRBJ2-7, with 9 nucleotides matching TRBD1. CDR1 and CDR2 (germline): SGHRS, YFSETQ. CDR3 length: 15 amino acids. V gave up 4 bases and J gave up 7 bases; unmatched junction bases: 12. CDR3 bases: TGCGCCAGCAGCCCCCGGGCACAGGGGGCTGGTGAGCAGTACTTC. This gives the protein CASSPRAQGAGEQYF.

In its sample, this clonotype was seen a few times. The genes are TRBV20-1 and TRBJ2-1, with 9 bases fitting TRBD2. The germline CDR1 and CDR2 sequences are DFQATT and SNEGSKA (reference sequence). V was pared by 0 bases and J by 6 bases, with 9 bases of the junction left unmatched. The CDR3 covers 16 residues. Here the CDR3 DNA reads TGCAGTGCTAGAGATCCTGCTGGGCGGGGGGGCAATGAGCAGTTCTTC. This translates into CSARDPAGRGGNEQFF.

In this sample, this clonotype turned up a few times. The V gene is TRBV19, the J gene TRBJ1-1, with TRBD1 matching 8 bases. Germline V gene data show CDR1 as LNHDA and CDR2 as SQIVND (reference sequence). CDR3 length: 15 residues. The V and J ends lost 5 bases and 4 bases, in that order; junction bases with no gene match: 9. CDR3 DNA: TGTGCCAGTAGTCCGACAGGGGTGTGGGGCACTGAAGCTTTCTTT. Translated, it gives CASSPTGVWGTEAFF.